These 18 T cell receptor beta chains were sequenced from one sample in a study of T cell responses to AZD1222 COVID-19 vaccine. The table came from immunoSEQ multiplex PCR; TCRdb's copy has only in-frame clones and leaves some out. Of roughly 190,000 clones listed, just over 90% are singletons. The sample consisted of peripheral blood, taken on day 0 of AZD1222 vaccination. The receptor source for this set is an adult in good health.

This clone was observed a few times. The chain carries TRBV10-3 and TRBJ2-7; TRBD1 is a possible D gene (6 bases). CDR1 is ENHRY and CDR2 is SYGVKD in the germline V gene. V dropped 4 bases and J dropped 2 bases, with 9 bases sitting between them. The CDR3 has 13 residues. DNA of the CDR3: TGTGCCATCAGTGCAGGACAGACCTACGAGCAGTACTTC. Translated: CAISAGQTYEQYF.

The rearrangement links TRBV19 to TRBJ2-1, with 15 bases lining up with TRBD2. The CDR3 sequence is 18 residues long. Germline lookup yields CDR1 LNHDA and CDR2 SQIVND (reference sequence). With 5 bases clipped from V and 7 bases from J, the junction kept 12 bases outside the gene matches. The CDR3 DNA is TGTGCCAGTAGTCCCCGGACTAGCGGGAGGGCCTCGGGTAATGAGCAGTTCTTC. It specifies CASSPRTSGRASGNEQFF. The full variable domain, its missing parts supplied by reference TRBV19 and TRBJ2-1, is DGGITQSPKYLFRKEGQNVTLSCEQNLNHDAMYWYRQDPGQGLRLIYYSQIVNDFQKGDIAEGYSVSREKKESFPLTVTSAQKNPTAFYLCASSPRTSGRASGNEQFFGPGTRLTVL.

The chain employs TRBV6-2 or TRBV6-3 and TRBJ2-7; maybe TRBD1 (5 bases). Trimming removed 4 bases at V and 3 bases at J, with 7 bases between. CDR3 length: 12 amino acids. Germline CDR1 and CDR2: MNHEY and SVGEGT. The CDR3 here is CASSSGYYEQYF. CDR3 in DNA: TGTGCCAGCAGTTCAGGGTACTACGAGCAGTACTTC.

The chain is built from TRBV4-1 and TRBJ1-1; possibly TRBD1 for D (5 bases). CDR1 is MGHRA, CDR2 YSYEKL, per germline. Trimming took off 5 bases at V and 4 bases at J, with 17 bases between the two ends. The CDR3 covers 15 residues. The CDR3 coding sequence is TGCGCCAGCAGCACCCAAGCCGGGGGGGTCACTGAAGCTTTCTTT. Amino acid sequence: CASSTQAGGVTEAFF.

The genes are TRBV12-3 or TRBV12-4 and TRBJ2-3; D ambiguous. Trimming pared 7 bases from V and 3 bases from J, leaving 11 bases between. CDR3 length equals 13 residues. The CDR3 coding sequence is TGTGCCAGCACTGCGGATGGTACAGATACGCAGTATTTT. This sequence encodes CASTADGTDTQYF.

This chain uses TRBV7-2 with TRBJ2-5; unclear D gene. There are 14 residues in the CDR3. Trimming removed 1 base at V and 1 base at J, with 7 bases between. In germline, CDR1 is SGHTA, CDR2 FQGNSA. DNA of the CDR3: TGTGCCAGCAGCTTAGGTCGGTCCCAAGAGACCCAGTACTTC. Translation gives CASSLGRSQETQYF.

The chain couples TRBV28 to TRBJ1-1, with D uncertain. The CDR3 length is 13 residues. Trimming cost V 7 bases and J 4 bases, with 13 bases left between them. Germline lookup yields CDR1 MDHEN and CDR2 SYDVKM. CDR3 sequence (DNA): TGTGCCAGCAAGCCACCGCATGTCACTGAAGCTTTCTTT. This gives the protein CASKPPHVTEAFF.

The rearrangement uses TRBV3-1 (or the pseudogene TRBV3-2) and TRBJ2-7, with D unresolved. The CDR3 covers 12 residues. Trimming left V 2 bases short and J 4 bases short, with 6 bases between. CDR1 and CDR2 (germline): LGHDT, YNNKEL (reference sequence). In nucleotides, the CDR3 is TGTGCCAGCAGCCAAATGTATTACGAGCAGTACTTC. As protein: CASSQMYYEQYF.

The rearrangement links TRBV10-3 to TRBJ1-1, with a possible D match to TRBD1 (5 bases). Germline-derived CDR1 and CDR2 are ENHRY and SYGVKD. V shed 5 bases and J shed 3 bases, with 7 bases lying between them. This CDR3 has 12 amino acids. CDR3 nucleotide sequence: TGTGCCATCAGTATCAGGGACACTGAAGCTTTCTTT. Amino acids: CAISIRDTEAFF.

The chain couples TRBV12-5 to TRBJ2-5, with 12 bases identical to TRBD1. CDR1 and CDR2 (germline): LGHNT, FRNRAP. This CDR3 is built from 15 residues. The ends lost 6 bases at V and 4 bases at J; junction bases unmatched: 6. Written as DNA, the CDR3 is TGTGCTAGTGGCTCCGGGACAGGGGGCAGAGAGACCCAGTACTTC. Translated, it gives CASGSGTGGRETQYF.

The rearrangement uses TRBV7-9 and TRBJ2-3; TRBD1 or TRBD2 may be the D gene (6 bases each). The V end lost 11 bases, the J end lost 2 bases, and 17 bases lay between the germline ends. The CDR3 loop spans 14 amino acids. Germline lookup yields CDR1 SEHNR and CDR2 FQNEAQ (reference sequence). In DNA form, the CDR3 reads TGTGCCGGAAGGGGGGACTCTTACACAGATACGCAGTATTTT. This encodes CAGRGDSYTDTQYF.

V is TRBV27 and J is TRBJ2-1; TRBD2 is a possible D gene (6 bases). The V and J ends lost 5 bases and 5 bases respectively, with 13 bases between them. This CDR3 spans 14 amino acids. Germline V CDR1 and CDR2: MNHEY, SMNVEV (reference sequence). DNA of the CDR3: TGTGCCAGCAGTCCGCCGGGAGCCGACAATGAGCAGTTCTTC. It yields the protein CASSPPGADNEQFF.

Here the CDR3 reads CASSHRSSQETQYF. CDR3 nucleotide sequence: TGTGCCAGCAGTCACAGGAGCTCACAAGAGACCCAGTACTTC. The V gene is TRBV2, the J gene TRBJ2-5; D is possibly TRBD1 (5 bases). This CDR3 has 14 amino acids. The V end lost 5 bases, the J end lost 2 bases, and 12 bases lay between the germline ends. Per germline, CDR1 SNHLY and CDR2 FYNNEI.

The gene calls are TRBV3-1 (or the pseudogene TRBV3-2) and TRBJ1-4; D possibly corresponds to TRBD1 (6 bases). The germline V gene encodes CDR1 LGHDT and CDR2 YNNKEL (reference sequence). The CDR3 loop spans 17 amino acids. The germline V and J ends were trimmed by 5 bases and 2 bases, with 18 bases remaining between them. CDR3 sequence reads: CASSDPTGKVTNEKLFF. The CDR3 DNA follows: TGTGCCAGCAGCGATCCGACAGGAAAGGTGACTAATGAAAAACTGTTTTTT.

The CDR3: CASSLFDGGAGANVLTF. The CDR3 nucleotides read TGTGCCAGCAGCTTATTCGATGGAGGGGCCGGGGCCAACGTCCTGACTTTC. The chain employs TRBV7-9 and TRBJ2-6; tentative D call: TRBD2 (6 bases). The ends were cut back, 2 bases at V and 4 bases at J, with 15 bases in the middle. Germline-derived CDR1 and CDR2 are SEHNR and FQNEAQ (reference sequence). The CDR3 runs to 17 residues.

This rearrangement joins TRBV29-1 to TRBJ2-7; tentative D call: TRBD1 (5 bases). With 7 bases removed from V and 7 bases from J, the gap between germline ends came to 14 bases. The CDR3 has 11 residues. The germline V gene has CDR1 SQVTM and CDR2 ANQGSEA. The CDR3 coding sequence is TGCAGCGCCGACGACAGTTTTGAGCAGTACTTC. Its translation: CSADDSFEQYF.

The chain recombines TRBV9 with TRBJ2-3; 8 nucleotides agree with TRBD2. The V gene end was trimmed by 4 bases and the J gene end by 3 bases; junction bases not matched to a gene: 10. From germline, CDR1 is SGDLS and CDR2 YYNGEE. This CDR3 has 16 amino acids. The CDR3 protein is CASSLAPAGATDTQYF. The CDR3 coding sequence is TGTGCCAGCAGCCTGGCCCCAGCGGGAGCTACAGATACGCAGTATTTT. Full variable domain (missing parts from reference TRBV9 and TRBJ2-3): DSGVTQTPKHLITATGQRVTLRCSPRSGDLSVYWYQQSLDQGLQFLIQYYNGEERAKGNILERFSAQQFPDLHSELNLSSLELGDSALYFCASSLAPAGATDTQYFGPGTRLTVL.

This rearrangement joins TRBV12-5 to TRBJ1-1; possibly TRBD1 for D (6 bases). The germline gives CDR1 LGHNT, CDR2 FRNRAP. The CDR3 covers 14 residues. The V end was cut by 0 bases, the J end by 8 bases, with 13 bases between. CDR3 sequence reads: CASGLVPFGGEAFF. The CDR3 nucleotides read TGTGCTAGTGGTTTGGTACCTTTCGGGGGCGAAGCTTTCTTT.